This T cell receptor beta chain was recorded in a study of T cell repertoires in cytomegalovirus infection. The length of the CDR3 is 17 residues. Unmatched junction bases numbered 8, after V lost 4 bases and J lost 4 bases. Germline CDR1 is SGHVS and CDR2 is FNYEAQ. Study-level results: Summed public TCR beta family frequency identified CMV carriers bearing the relevant HLA.

TCRdb processed the reads anew with MiXCR; each CDR3 protein has one entry. The repertoire holds 700,000 to 950,000 distinct CDR3 sequences, with less than 35% as singletons. On this clonotype itself: Its antigen remains unidentified. A read error is possible here, since a much larger clone lies one base away.

This material consisted of cultured CD8+ T cells from PBMCs, taken from culture after CMV antigen stimulation. The sequence was collected from a human donor in good health (CMV status not recorded). Some clones in this sample may be carry-over from other donors' samples. This chain connects TRBV7-6 to TRBJ2-2; 11 positions match TRBD2. The CDR3 loop is CASSSETSGAVTGELFF. DNA of the CDR3: TGTGCCAGCAGCTCCGAGACTAGCGGGGCTGTCACCGGGGAGCTGTTTTTT.